The rows below give T cell receptor beta chains drawn from one sample of a study of blood T cell repertoires in COVID-19. TCRdb's copy holds only in-frame clones and misses some; the assay was immunoSEQ multiplex PCR. Here the sample spans about 71,000 clones, roughly 82% being singletons. Sequences were obtained from peripheral blood. The source of these receptors is a woman older than 75 with acute or convalescent COVID-19. Each CDR3 is given without its conserved first and last residue. Each record gives: J gene, V gene, CDR3 length, CDR3 protein.

J: TRBJ2-1; V: TRBV9; length: 13; CDR3: ASSVELAGYNEQF
J: TRBJ1-2; V: TRBV2; length: 20; CDR3: ASSDWKGGQGKDGRAPYGYT
J: TRBJ2-6; V: TRBV24-1; length: 11; CDR3: ATGAGVNNVLT
J: TRBJ2-1; V: TRBV28; length: 15; CDR3: ASSFFRLAGGYNEQF
J: TRBJ2-5; V: TRBV7-6; length: 17; CDR3: ASSLKRGGLANYQETQY
J: TRBJ2-7; V: TRBV9; length: 14; CDR3: ASSVEGSGRGYEQY
J: TRBJ1-1; V: TRBV18; length: 11; CDR3: ASSPPTGAEAF
J: TRBJ2-7; V: TRBV18; length: 13; CDR3: ASSPGTGLSYEQY
J: TRBJ1-1; V: TRBV6-5; length: 10; CDR3: ASRTVNTEAF
J: TRBJ2-2; V: TRBV14; length: 12; CDR3: ASSQDIGTGELF
J: TRBJ2-4; V: TRBV7-7; length: 14; CDR3: ASSRHSWTGVNIQY
J: TRBJ2-3; V: TRBV4-2; length: 15; CDR3: ASSQQLAGAASDTQY
J: TRBJ2-1; V: TRBV27; length: 14; CDR3: ASSLSRIAGVNEQF
J: TRBJ1-2; V: TRBV7-8; length: 12; CDR3: ASSPSGLTVGYT
J: TRBJ2-3; V: TRBV23-1; length: 18; CDR3: ASSQSVENSRQAHVDTQY
J: TRBJ2-3; V: TRBV12-3/TRBV12-4; length: 11; CDR3: ASSSGTPDTQY
J: TRBJ1-1; V: TRBV5-5; length: 13; CDR3: ASSLGGPMNTEAF
J: TRBJ2-7; V: TRBV7-2; length: 13; CDR3: ASSSVETGVYEQY
J: TRBJ1-1; V: TRBV3-1/TRBV3-2; length: 15; CDR3: ASSQSGIWEIRTEAF
J: TRBJ1-1; V: TRBV28; length: 19; CDR3: ASSFKYTLFGEVEGSTEAF
J: TRBJ2-1; V: TRBV10-1; length: 13; CDR3: ASSLGTSWNNEQF
J: TRBJ1-1; V: TRBV16; length: 12; CDR3: ASSQSWQGNQAF
J: TRBJ2-1; V: TRBV19; length: 13; CDR3: ASSITAGPYNEQF
J: TRBJ2-2; V: TRBV20-1; length: 17; CDR3: SASDPTSGRARNTGELF
J: TRBJ2-1; V: TRBV9; length: 13; CDR3: ASSAGLAGVDEQF
J: TRBJ2-4; V: TRBV4-1; length: 15; CDR3: ASSQEIGRLAKNIQY
J: TRBJ2-2; V: TRBV14; length: 15; CDR3: ASSHEKTSANTGELF
J: TRBJ2-7; V: TRBV5-1; length: 12; CDR3: ASRLTSSSYEQY